This T cell receptor beta chain was identified in a study of T cells in Graves' hyperthyroidism and ophthalmopathy. Study results and limitations: The majority of expanded thyroid clonotypes above 0.001 also appeared in blood.

The V gene end was trimmed by 11 bases and the J gene end by 1 base; junction bases not matched to a gene: 11. CDR1 is SNHLY, CDR2 FYNNEI, per germline. CDR3 length: 16 residues. This clonotype was seen at least ten times. What it recognizes is unknown. Amplification targeted TCR beta CDR3 regions from RNA transcripts. In the first-round RT-PCR of the TCR CDR3, the HTBI primer set was used. TCRdb re-called the multiplex PCR reads through MiXCR, storing one row per CDR3 protein. The sample has around 600,000 distinct CDR3 sequences; over 12% are singletons. What was sequenced was blood. This chain uses TRBV2 with TRBJ2-2; TRBD1 matches 9 bases. This receptor was taken from a woman in her late teens or twenties with Graves' ophthalmopathy. The CDR3 DNA sequence: TGTGCCTCCCAGGGACCGACAGGGGGGAACACCGGGGAGCTGTTTTTT. Its translation: CASQGPTGGNTGELFF.